The 29 T cell receptor beta chains in this list originate from one sample, sequenced in a study of T cell changes during pregnancy in multiple sclerosis. The repertoire was sequenced with immunoSEQ multiplex PCR; TCRdb's copy has only in-frame clones and lacks some. In the table there are approximately 100,000 clones, approximately 90% of which are singletons. Sequenced here: peripheral blood, sampled after pregnancy. The receptors derive from a female donor with multiple sclerosis, enrolled in a pregnancy study.

V is TRBV7-6 and J is TRBJ2-3; 9 nucleotides agree with TRBD2. CDR3 size: 16 residues. V was pared by 4 bases and J by 0 bases, with 5 bases of the junction left unmatched. Germline CDR1 and CDR2: SGHVS and FNYEAQ. CDR3 amino acids: CASSYSGGASTDTQYF. The CDR3 DNA is TGTGCCAGCAGCTATAGCGGGGGAGCTAGCACAGATACGCAGTATTTT.

The chain links TRBV7-8 to TRBJ1-2; 9 positions agree with TRBD1. The CDR3 is 14 amino acids. The junction had 5 bases not matched to a gene; V was cut back by 1 base and J by 8 bases. The germline V gene has CDR1 SGHVS and CDR2 FQNEAQ. DNA for the CDR3: TGTGCCAGCAGCTTAGGGACAGGGGATCGAGGCTACACCTTC. Amino acids: CASSLGTGDRGYTF.

The chain couples TRBV7-3 to TRBJ2-1, with a tentative D call TRBD2 (6 bases). V lost 1 base and J lost 7, with 14 bases in between. CDR1 is SGHTA and CDR2 is FQGTGA in the germline V gene. This CDR3 region has 15 residues. The CDR3 nucleotides read TGTGCCAGCAGCTTAAACGGGGGTACATTGAATGAGCAGTTCTTC. Its protein product is CASSLNGGTLNEQFF. Looking up the rest from reference TRBV7-3 and TRBJ2-1 gives the full variable domain: GAGVSQTPSNKVTEKGKYVELRCDPISGHTALYWYRQSLGQGPEFLIYFQGTGAADDSGLPNDRFFAVRPEGSVSTLKIQRTERGDSAVYLCASSLNGGTLNEQFFGPGTRLTVL.

The J gene is TRBJ2-7, the V gene TRBV5-1, with D possibly matching TRBD2 (8 bases). Germline CDR1 SGHRS, CDR2 YFSETQ. The CDR3 is 16 amino acids. With 2 bases removed from V and 0 bases from J, the gap between germline ends came to 15 bases. For the CDR3, the DNA is TGCGCCAGCAGCTTTAGCGGGGACAGATCCTCCTACGAGCAGTACTTC. Translating gives CASSFSGDRSSYEQYF.

This clone was recorded once. The J gene is TRBJ1-6, the V gene TRBV27; the match to TRBD1 covers 10 bases. This CDR3 spans 14 amino acids. Trimming removed 8 bases from V and 6 bases from J; junction bases left unmatched: 4. Germline CDR1 is MNHEY and CDR2 is SMNVEV (reference sequence). In DNA, the CDR3 is TGTGCCAGCCGGACAGGGGGTCTTAATTCACCCCTCCACTTT. Translation: CASRTGGLNSPLHF.

V and J are TRBV19 and TRBJ1-1; no firm D call. This CDR3 spans 12 amino acids. V gave up 9 bases and J gave up 6 bases, with 14 bases separating them. Germline V gene data show CDR1 as LNHDA and CDR2 as SQIVND (reference sequence). The CDR3 bases are TGTGCCAGCACCGGGTCTCTTTCTGAAGCTTTCTTT. Translated: CASTGSLSEAFF.

This chain connects TRBV19 to TRBJ1-1; no reliable D call. The germline gives CDR1 LNHDA, CDR2 SQIVND (reference sequence). Trimming shortened V by 6 bases and J by 4 bases, and 15 bases separated the two germline ends. The CDR3 contains 14 residues. The CDR3: CASSTGVSGTEAFF. The CDR3 DNA follows: TGTGCCAGTAGCACCGGGGTCTCGGGCACTGAAGCTTTCTTT.

V gene TRBV6-4 combines with J gene TRBJ2-3; possible D gene TRBD2, 5 bases. V was shortened by 3 bases and J by 0 bases, with 7 bases between the two germline ends. The CDR3 contains 14 residues. The V gene's germline CDR1 is MRHNA and CDR2 SNTAGT. The CDR3: CASSERGSTDTQYF. The DNA for the CDR3 is TGTGCCAGCAGTGAACGGGGTAGCACAGATACGCAGTATTTT.

The V call is TRBV5-1, the J call TRBJ2-7; maybe TRBD1 (9 bases). Per germline, CDR1 SGHRS and CDR2 YFSETQ. The V end was cut by 4 bases, the J end by 1 base, with 15 bases between. The CDR3 sequence is 15 residues long. The CDR3 loop reads CASSAGGQGSYEQYF. In DNA form, the CDR3 reads TGCGCCAGCAGCGCGGGGGGACAGGGTTCCTACGAGCAGTACTTC.

V usage is TRBV6-1 and J usage is TRBJ2-3, with TRBD2 matching 13 bases. The CDR3 loop spans 15 amino acids. In germline, CDR1 is MNHNS, CDR2 SASEGT. With 4 bases clipped from V and 5 bases from J, the junction kept 3 bases outside the gene matches. DNA of the CDR3: TGTGCCAGCAGTGTCACTAGCGGGGGGGAAGATACGCAGTATTTT. Translation: CASSVTSGGEDTQYF.

The rearrangement uses TRBV19 and TRBJ1-2; 8 positions agree with TRBD1. The CDR3 covers 16 residues. The J segment lost 6 bases and the V segment lost 1 base, leaving 10 bases of the junction unmatched. CDR1 is LNHDA and CDR2 is SQIVND in the germline V gene (reference sequence). The CDR3 spells CASSIGLRAGGHGYTF. CDR3 sequence (DNA): TGTGCCAGTAGTATAGGCCTTCGGGCAGGGGGCCATGGCTACACCTTC.

This chain joins TRBV30 and TRBJ1-5; D remains ambiguous. V lost 0 bases and J lost 2, with 5 bases in between. There are 13 residues in the CDR3. Germline V gene sequence: CDR1 GTSNPN, CDR2 SVGIG (reference sequence). The CDR3 spells CAWSVSGNQPQHF. The DNA of the CDR3 is TGTGCCTGGAGTGTTTCGGGCAATCAGCCCCAGCATTTT.

This chain joins TRBV5-4 and TRBJ1-6; no definite D call. Trimming took 5 bases from V and 7 from J, leaving 13 bases between them. The CDR3 has 14 amino acids. Germline values: CDR1 SGHNT, CDR2 YYREEE (reference sequence). CDR3 loop: CASRTGLMNSPLHF. The CDR3 coding sequence is TGTGCCAGCAGAACTGGACTGATGAATTCACCCCTCCACTTT.

CDR3 in DNA: TGCGCCAGCAGCCAGACTAGCGGGGGTCGCACAGATACGCAGTATTTT. Translating gives CASSQTSGGRTDTQYF. V usage is TRBV5-1 and J usage is TRBJ2-3; TRBD2 matches 12 bases. Germline V gives CDR1 SGHRS, CDR2 YFSETQ. This CDR3 region has 16 residues. The V and J ends lost 4 bases and 1 base, in that order; junction bases with no gene match: 4. The complete variable domain, with remaining parts taken from reference TRBV5-1 and TRBJ2-3, reads KAGVTQTPRYLIKTRGQQVTLSCSPISGHRSVSWYQQTPGQGLQFLFEYFSETQRNKGNFPGRFSGRQFSNSRSEMNVSTLELGDSALYLCASSQTSGGRTDTQYFGPGTRLTVL.

The chain carries TRBV7-3 and TRBJ1-3; D remains unclear. The CDR3 is 13 residues long. V was pared by 2 bases and J by 4 bases, with 6 bases between. Germline CDR1 reads SGHTA; CDR2 reads FQGTGA. CDR3 in amino acids: CASSLSVGNTIYF. The CDR3 DNA follows: TGTGCCAGCAGCTTATCCGTCGGAAACACCATATATTTT. The complete variable domain, with remaining parts taken from reference TRBV7-3 and TRBJ1-3, reads GAGVSQTPSNKVTEKGKYVELRCDPISGHTALYWYRQSLGQGPEFLIYFQGTGAADDSGLPNDRFFAVRPEGSVSTLKIQRTERGDSAVYLCASSLSVGNTIYFGEGSWLTVV.

This clone was detected once. The rearrangement links TRBV6-6 to TRBJ1-3, with 7 bases that match TRBD1. The CDR3 runs to 15 residues. The germline gives CDR1 MNHNY, CDR2 SVGAGI (reference sequence). Unmatched junction bases numbered 3, after V lost 2 bases and J lost 2 bases. The CDR3 DNA reads as TGTGCCAGCAGTTACCCCGGGACAGCTGGAAACACCATATATTTT. It is translated as CASSYPGTAGNTIYF.

This clone was detected a few times. The CDR3 nucleotides are TGTGCCAGTAGTTCCACAGCGGGATACAATGAGCAGTTCTTC. This gives the protein CASSSTAGYNEQFF. V is TRBV19 and J is TRBJ2-1; 7 bases match TRBD2. The CDR3 loop spans 14 amino acids. Germline CDR1 is LNHDA and CDR2 is SQIVND (reference sequence). With 5 bases clipped from V and 4 bases from J, the junction kept 5 bases outside the gene matches.

The V and J genes are TRBV27 and TRBJ2-7; D is unclear. V was shortened by 0 bases and J by 0 bases, with 9 bases between the two germline ends. CDR3 length: 15 residues. Germline-derived CDR1 and CDR2 are MNHEY and SMNVEV (reference sequence). The CDR3, as DNA: TGTGCCAGCAGTTTATCGTCTCACAGCTCCTACGAGCAGTACTTC. It encodes CASSLSSHSSYEQYF.

V usage is TRBV6-1 and J usage is TRBJ1-3; perhaps TRBD1 as D (6 bases). The length of the CDR3 is 16 residues. The germline V and J ends were trimmed by 6 bases and 4 bases, with 19 bases remaining between them. Per the germline V gene, CDR1 is MNHNS and CDR2 is SASEGT. The CDR3 sequence: CASSELRGRTGNTIYF. In DNA, the CDR3 is TGTGCCAGCAGCGAACTGCGGGGGCGCACCGGAAACACCATATATTTT.

In this sample, this clone turned up once. The chain combines TRBV7-3 with TRBJ2-5; unclear D gene. The CDR3 runs to 12 residues. The germline CDR1 and CDR2 sequences are SGHTA and FQGTGA. Trimming took off 2 bases at V and 5 bases at J, with 6 bases between the two ends. In nucleotides, the CDR3 is TGTGCCAGCAGCTTATATTCCGAGACCCAGTACTTC. Protein sequence: CASSLYSETQYF.

The chain combines TRBV11-2 with TRBJ2-7; TRBD1 matches at 9 bases. V was pared by 5 bases and J by 3 bases, with 5 bases of the junction left unmatched. This CDR3 region has 14 residues. CDR1 is SGHAT, CDR2 FQNNGV, per germline. The CDR3 coding sequence is TGTGCCAGCAGCCTGGGACAGGGTGGCTACGAGCAGTACTTC. Its translation: CASSLGQGGYEQYF.

This clone was observed a single time. The rearrangement links TRBV7-9 to TRBJ1-3, with D perhaps matching TRBD1 (5 bases). Germline V gene sequence: CDR1 SEHNR, CDR2 FQNEAQ (reference sequence). This CDR3 is 16 amino acids long. V was trimmed by 1 base and J by 4 bases, leaving 14 bases between them. Here the CDR3 reads CASSLVAGPGGNTIYF. CDR3 nucleotides: TGTGCCAGCAGCTTAGTTGCGGGACCCGGCGGAAACACCATATATTTT.

The V call is TRBV19, the J call TRBJ1-1; D is perhaps TRBD1 (5 bases). V was shortened by 3 bases and J by 0 bases, with 8 bases between the two germline ends. Germline V gene data show CDR1 as LNHDA and CDR2 as SQIVND (reference sequence). The CDR3 sequence is 14 residues long. CDR3 in DNA: TGTGCCAGTAGTATGCGACAGATGAACACTGAAGCTTTCTTT. Residues: CASSMRQMNTEAFF.

The chain uses TRBV29-1 and TRBJ2-5; D is undetermined. The ends were cut back, 5 bases at V and 4 bases at J, with 8 bases in the middle. Germline assignment: CDR1 SQVTM and CDR2 ANQGSEA. CDR3 length: 11 residues. CDR3 bases: TGCAGCGTTACAAGACTAGAGACCCAGTACTTC. It specifies CSVTRLETQYF.

The chain couples TRBV12-5 to TRBJ1-1; the D gene is possibly TRBD1 (5 bases). Trimming removed 4 bases at V and 4 bases at J, with 16 bases between. The CDR3 covers 15 residues. Germline CDR1 and CDR2: LGHNT and FRNRAP. DNA of the CDR3: TGTGCTAGTGGTTACCCCCCCAGGGTGAGCACTGAAGCTTTCTTT. It codes for CASGYPPRVSTEAFF.

CDR3 loop: CASSQDRGQTQYF. CDR3 nucleotides: TGTGCCAGCAGCCAAGATCGGGGTCAGACCCAGTACTTC. This sequence joins TRBV14 and TRBJ2-5; possible D gene TRBD2, 5 bases. The germline V and J ends were trimmed by 0 bases and 6 bases, with 8 bases remaining between them. Germline V lookup: CDR1 SGHDN, CDR2 FVKESK. The CDR3 runs to 13 residues.

The rearrangement uses TRBV18 and TRBJ1-4, with TRBD1 matching 8 bases. J lost 0 bases, V lost 2 bases, and 2 bases had no gene match. Germline V gives CDR1 KGHSH, CDR2 LQKENI. The CDR3 has 16 amino acids. The CDR3 here is CASSPVGQATNEKLFF. CDR3 nucleotides: TGTGCCAGCTCACCAGTGGGACAGGCAACTAATGAAAAACTGTTTTTT.

The chain is built from TRBV18 and TRBJ1-1; unclear D gene. Trimming pared 3 bases from V and 1 base from J, leaving 6 bases between. The CDR3 sequence is 13 residues long. Germline CDR1 is KGHSH and CDR2 is LQKENI. The CDR3 coding sequence is TGTGCCAGCTCACCGACGGGGAACACTGAAGCTTTCTTT. This translates into CASSPTGNTEAFF.

This rearrangement joins TRBV9 to TRBJ1-4, with 8 bases aligning to TRBD1. V lost 3 bases and J lost 4; bases outside the gene matches: 8. This CDR3 spans 16 amino acids. Germline V CDR1 and CDR2: SGDLS, YYNGEE. The CDR3 DNA reads as TGTGCCAGCAGCGCCGGACAGGGATCACTTAATGAAAAACTGTTTTTT. Its protein product is CASSAGQGSLNEKLFF.